The 20 T cell receptor beta chains below were found in one sample sequenced in a study of brain T cells in children with intractable seizures. The data were produced by immunoSEQ multiplex PCR, yet TCRdb's version contains in-frame clones alone and is incomplete. The sample records tens of thousands of clones, about 93% being singletons. This specimen consisted of peripheral blood, obtained at surgery. These receptor sequences come from a girl aged 2 to 10 with Rasmussen encephalitis and intractable seizures.

The rearrangement joins TRBV19 to TRBJ1-3; 8 bases are a match to TRBD1. The ends lost 4 bases at V and 0 bases at J; junction bases unmatched: 8. CDR3 length equals 17 residues. CDR1 is LNHDA and CDR2 is SQIVND in the germline V gene (reference sequence). The CDR3 region is CASSTSGQAYSGNTIYF. The DNA of the CDR3 is TGTGCCAGTAGTACTTCGGGACAGGCGTACTCTGGAAACACCATATATTTT.

The chain combines TRBV7-9 with TRBJ2-1; possible D gene TRBD2, 5 bases. Germline lookup yields CDR1 SEHNR and CDR2 FQNEAQ (reference sequence). V gave up 3 bases and J gave up 5 bases, with 14 bases separating them. The CDR3 sequence is 15 residues long. The CDR3 protein is CASSFSETTNNEQFF. CDR3 in DNA: TGTGCCAGCAGCTTTTCCGAGACTACAAACAATGAGCAGTTCTTC.

This chain links TRBV28 with TRBJ2-7, with D possibly being TRBD2 (5 bases). V lost 7 bases and J lost 2, with 18 bases in between. Germline assignment: CDR1 MDHEN and CDR2 SYDVKM. The CDR3 contains 15 residues. The chain's CDR3 is CASTGRLRGTYEQYF. The CDR3 region has the DNA TGTGCCAGCACTGGAAGACTCCGGGGAACCTACGAGCAGTACTTC.

This rearrangement joins TRBV5-1 to TRBJ2-1; 12 nucleotides align to TRBD2. The germline gives CDR1 SGHRS, CDR2 YFSETQ. CDR3 length: 16 amino acids. The trim removed 3 bases at V and 5 bases at J, leaving 6 bases unmatched. The CDR3: CASSSNLAGGNNEQFF. The CDR3 DNA reads TGCGCCAGCAGCTCCAACCTAGCGGGAGGGAACAATGAGCAGTTCTTC.

The J gene is TRBJ2-7, the V gene TRBV27, with D hard to call. The length of the CDR3 is 11 residues. V was shortened by 3 bases and J by 6 bases, with 6 bases between the two germline ends. Germline-derived CDR1 and CDR2 are MNHEY and SMNVEV (reference sequence). The CDR3 reads CASSLGGEQYF. In DNA form, the CDR3 reads TGTGCCAGCAGTTTGGGTGGCGAGCAGTACTTC.

This clone was recorded only once. The gene calls are TRBV28 and TRBJ1-1; D unresolved. Germline V gene sequence: CDR1 MDHEN, CDR2 SYDVKM. V was clipped by 2 bases and J by 1 base, with 8 bases between them. The length of the CDR3 is 14 residues. CDR3 in DNA: TGTGCCAGCAGTTTACCCCCGGGGAACACTGAAGCTTTCTTT. Amino acid sequence: CASSLPPGNTEAFF.

The chain is built from TRBV18 and TRBJ2-6, with D perhaps matching TRBD1 (5 bases). Trimming removed 6 bases from V and 1 base from J, with 7 bases in between. The CDR3 totals 14 residues. Germline loops: CDR1 KGHSH, CDR2 LQKENI. The chain's CDR3 is CASSPGSGANVLTF. As DNA, the CDR3 is TGTGCCAGCTCCCCAGGGTCTGGGGCCAACGTCCTGACTTTC.

This chain joins TRBV7-9 and TRBJ2-1, with D possibly called TRBD1 or TRBD2 (5 bases each). This CDR3 spans 15 amino acids. With 5 bases removed from V and 5 bases from J, the gap between germline ends came to 16 bases. Germline CDR1 SEHNR, CDR2 FQNEAQ (reference sequence). This chain's CDR3 is CASSVRRGPDNEQFF. CDR3 nucleotides: TGTGCCAGCAGCGTAAGACGGGGCCCAGACAATGAGCAGTTCTTC.

V and J are TRBV3-1 (or the pseudogene TRBV3-2) and TRBJ1-1, with D unresolved. The germline gives CDR1 LGHDT, CDR2 YNNKEL (reference sequence). The CDR3 sequence is 14 residues long. The V end was cut by 4 bases, the J end by 1 base, with 10 bases between. CDR3 amino acids: CASSRATQNTEAFF. CDR3 nucleotides: TGTGCCAGCAGCCGGGCAACTCAGAACACTGAAGCTTTCTTT.

V is TRBV19 and J is TRBJ1-1; D not certain. CDR1 LNHDA and CDR2 SQIVND come from the germline V gene (reference sequence). The CDR3 contains 13 residues. Trimming left V 1 base short and J 8 bases short, with 11 bases between. In DNA form, the CDR3 reads TGTGCCAGTAGTATAGTGTGGGAAGCCGAAGCTTTCTTT. Protein product: CASSIVWEAEAFF.

The chain combines TRBV4-1 with TRBJ2-1; TRBD2 aligns across 12 bases. Germline CDR1 reads MGHRA; CDR2 reads YSYEKL. J lost 5 bases, V lost 1 base, and 3 bases had no gene match. The CDR3 is made up of 16 amino acids. CDR3 in DNA: TGCGCCAGCAGCCAAGCTAGACTAGCGGGGGACAATGAGCAGTTCTTC. It codes for CASSQARLAGDNEQFF.

Only one count was recorded for this clone. The chain carries TRBV29-1 and TRBJ1-2; D not certain. This CDR3 is built from 14 residues. V was clipped by 1 base and J by 2 bases, with 11 bases between them. Germline V gene sequence: CDR1 SQVTM, CDR2 ANQGSEA. CDR3 region: CSVEGGGSNYGYTF. The CDR3, as DNA: TGCAGCGTTGAAGGGGGAGGGTCCAACTATGGCTACACCTTC.

This clone has a count of ten or more. The sample has other DNA sequences that encode this CDR3 too. This chain joins TRBV7-9 and TRBJ1-1; 7 positions agree with TRBD1. Trimming cost V 6 bases and J 5 bases; bases outside gene matches: 3. The V gene's germline CDR1 is SEHNR and CDR2 FQNEAQ (reference sequence). The CDR3 is 12 amino acids. CDR3 nucleotides: TGTGCCAGCAGGGACAGGCTTACTGAAGCTTTCTTT. This translates into CASRDRLTEAFF.

The V and J genes are TRBV4-1 and TRBJ2-5; 8 bases are a match to TRBD2. Trimming took 8 bases from V and 0 from J; bases not matched to a gene: 2. This CDR3 region has 13 residues. Germline values: CDR1 MGHRA, CDR2 YSYEKL. The CDR3 loop reads CASGLANQETQYF. For the CDR3, the DNA is TGCGCCAGCGGACTAGCAAACCAAGAGACCCAGTACTTC.

In DNA, the CDR3 is TGTGCCAGCTCACCCGGGACAGGGGACTACGAGCAGTACTTC. It is translated as CASSPGTGDYEQYF. The chain uses TRBV18 and TRBJ2-7; 10 positions match TRBD1. After removal of 3 bases from V and 3 bases from J, the junction contained 2 bases not matched to a gene. The CDR3 is 14 residues long. CDR1 and CDR2 (germline): KGHSH, LQKENI.

The V gene is TRBV19, the J gene TRBJ1-6; TRBD1 aligns across 7 bases. The CDR3 has 13 amino acids. CDR1 is LNHDA and CDR2 is SQIVND in the germline V gene (reference sequence). V gave up 1 base and J gave up 13 bases; unmatched junction bases: 4. DNA of the CDR3: TGTGCCAGTAGTATAGTGGAGGGGGCCCCCCTCCACTTT. It is translated as CASSIVEGAPLHF.

The chain combines TRBV28 with TRBJ2-5, with TRBD2 identical over 12 bases. This CDR3 has 16 residues. The junction had 10 bases not matched to a gene; V was cut back by 6 bases and J by 5 bases. Germline loops: CDR1 MDHEN, CDR2 SYDVKM. The CDR3 loop is CASRSSGGALGETQYF. CDR3 DNA sequence: TGTGCCAGCAGGTCTAGCGGGGGGGCCCTAGGCGAGACCCAGTACTTC.

The rearrangement uses TRBV30 and TRBJ1-4; no reliable D call. V lost 1 base and J lost 3, with 6 bases in between. Per germline, CDR1 GTSNPN and CDR2 SVGIG (reference sequence). The CDR3 contains 13 residues. CDR3 in amino acids: CAWSGSPNEKLFF. DNA of the CDR3: TGTGCCTGGAGTGGCAGCCCTAATGAAAAACTGTTTTTT. The whole variable domain, filled in from reference TRBV30 and TRBJ1-4, reads SQTIHQWPATLVQPVGSPLSLECTVEGTSNPNLYWYRQAAGRGLQLLFYSVGIGQISSEVPQNLSASRPQDRQFILSSKKLLLSDSGFYLCAWSGSPNEKLFFGSGTQLSVL.

The V gene is TRBV5-1, the J gene TRBJ1-4, with D tentatively TRBD1 (5 bases). V lost 5 bases to trimming and J lost 0 bases, with 11 bases between them. From germline, CDR1 is SGHRS and CDR2 YFSETQ. The length of the CDR3 is 15 residues. The CDR3 DNA reads TGCGCCAGCAGTATTTTAGGGGCAACTAATGAAAAACTGTTTTTT. Its translation: CASSILGATNEKLFF.

This chain links TRBV18 with TRBJ2-3, with D unresolved. The CDR3 runs 16 residues. Per the germline V gene, CDR1 is KGHSH and CDR2 is LQKENI. Trimming took 0 bases from V and 6 from J, leaving 16 bases between them. The CDR3 here is CASSPPILDLEDTQYF. The CDR3 DNA is TGTGCCAGCTCACCACCTATTCTGGACCTTGAGGATACGCAGTATTTT.